This T cell receptor beta chain was recorded in a study of cytomegalovirus exposure and HLA in healthy donors (dated by TCRdb to between 2016 and 2019). Describing the broader study: In an earlier analysis of roughly 500 of the donors, 276 Gb of sequence data and 120 million or so unique TCR beta sequences from approximately 180 million T cells were reported. Approximately 330 gigabases of sequencing data and approximately 91 million unique TCR sequences made up an early release that covered about 640 HLA-typed donors. Among the roughly 430 genotyped donors, around 81% belonged to the genetic ancestry cluster associated with self-reported Caucasian donors. The aim of the study was to test whether cataloging public T cell receptors could identify signatures of past pathogen exposure. The study used immunosequencing to profile the T cell repertoires of approximately 690 subjects and linked those repertoires to cytomegalovirus serostatus. Along with the approximately 620-subject first cohort, a separate validation cohort of over a hundred different subjects was used. To predict cytomegalovirus infection status, the study combined high-throughput TCR immunosequencing, statistical association of individual TCRs with disease status, and machine learning. In a later analysis, previously published TCR beta repertoires from about 670 donors were re-analyzed and high-resolution HLA genotyping was added so that TCR occurrence patterns could be studied. Rather than drawing on any new phenotypic data, the later analysis identified candidate immune exposures from TCR beta sequences and the way those sequences occurred across donors. An earlier analysis of roughly 580 of the donors used high-throughput TCR beta sequencing to judge whether each TCR beta V gene segment behaved as functional or pseudogenic. Donor age, sex, ethnicity and CMV serostatus were compiled alongside the repertoire data. In a later genetic analysis, genome-wide SNP genotypes for about 55% of the roughly 670 donors were used, and that subset was treated as a discovery cohort. All discovery cohort repertoires had been generated on a single sequencing platform. Class I and class II HLA loci were covered by the typing at four-digit resolution. Typing coverage varied by locus: about 620-630 donors for A, B, C, DRB1 and DQB1; more than 500 for DQA1; more than 600 for DPA1; some 470 for DPB1. A few DR-DQ haplotypes were treated as single units for association and clustering because of strong linkage in the cohort. Across some 400 genotyped donors of the cohort, an average of about 250,000 unique TCR beta nucleotide sequences per donor were sequenced, and around 20% of those sequences were non-productive. Study-wide findings and limitations: In a later analysis, HLA-associated TCR beta chains were found to be more clonally expanded and to have lower generation probabilities than equally common non-associated chains. The presence/absence analyses assumed that sequencing depth was roughly uniform across donors, and that assumption may not be true. In the study, roughly 160 TCR beta chains were listed as associated with cytomegalovirus. According to a later analysis, parvovirus B19, influenza, CMV and Epstein-Barr virus appeared linked to several top co-occurrence clusters. Because HLA typing was unavailable for some donors at each locus, only the typed subset was used in association tests. The authors suggested that the approach could potentially be generalized to other disease states and immunological phenotypes. A further reported finding was that TCR beta sequences accurately predicted the HLA-A and HLA-B alleles for most subjects in the first cohort. In a later analysis, TCR association rates were found to vary across HLA loci, with the most associated TCRs seen for DRB1 alleles and the fewest for HLA-C alleles. Some IMGT-functional V segments, including TRBV6-2 and TRBV6-3, could not be told apart with the 87-base-pair reads, so those segments were excluded. Correlated functional status among segregating V segments might be attributable to linkage disequilibrium, but an unknown experimental factor could not be ruled out. An association between a missense DCLRE1C variant and V-gene and J-gene trimming of TCR beta chains was found in a later genetic analysis and replicated in an independent cohort. A later analysis associated around 16,000 TCR beta sequences with specific HLA alleles at a false discovery rate of 0.05. In a later analysis, most CMV-associated TCR beta chains were found to appear HLA-restricted, with HLA associations seemingly driven largely by CMV exposure. In an earlier analysis of some 500 of the donors, most TCR beta V segments were observed in productive rearrangements about 87% or about 30% of the time, broadly matching IMGT annotations. A later genetic analysis reported fewer N-insertions in productive TCRs among donors in an Asian-associated ancestry cluster than the roughly 650-donor mean. While some public TCRs were present in many individuals, most TCR sequences turned up only very rarely across donors. Assigning TCR associations to individual alleles was difficult when HLA alleles, especially DR and DQ, strongly co-occurred. A group of highly shared sequence variants was considered likely to be a technical artifact of the sequencing pipeline. For the cohort, immune exposure information was limited to CMV serostatus. In this cohort, only TCR beta chains were sequenced, and detectable features were limited by the absence of alpha or paired-chain data. A few of the identified cytomegalovirus-associated TCR beta chains were confirmed in vitro to be specific for cytomegalovirus antigens. The classifier was reported to diagnose cytomegalovirus status with high specificity and sensitivity in both the original cohort and the validation cohort. Because counts were too low, some 17 rarely observed V segments, including chromosome 9 orphons, were left out of the earlier analysis of some 600 of the donors.

Library creation used the immunoSEQ multiplex PCR assay. The multiplex PCR relied on a mix of 60 forward primers for TCR Vbeta segments and 13 reverse primers for TCR Jbeta segments. A multiplex PCR assay on genomic DNA amplified the CDR3 region of rearranged TCR beta genes. The amplified TCR beta libraries were sequenced on the Illumina HiSeq System as 87-base-pair reads. The study's processing was this. In a later analysis, 80 million or so unique TCR beta chains were counted across the approximately 640 repertoires, and some 10 million of these chains were shared by at least two donors. Raw reads were error-corrected and collapsed into unique sequences by a nearest-neighbor algorithm in which closely related sequences were merged to remove PCR and sequencing errors. V, D and J gene segments were assigned by aligning CDR3 sequences to IMGT reference sequences. Each retained sequence needed at least a six-nucleotide match to both a V gene segment and a J gene segment. A rearrangement was called productive if the CDR3 had no stop codons and remained in frame with V and J, and every other rearrangement was called non-productive. Following IMGT convention, CDR3 was defined as the stretch from the second conserved V-encoded cysteine to the conserved J-encoded phenylalanine. Sequences without an unambiguous match to a single V gene segment were excluded from the earlier analysis of about 600 of the donors. In an earlier analysis of around 600 of the donors, V segments were called functional above 56.7% productive rearrangements and were called segregating when the between-donor standard deviation exceeded 5%. A statistical classification framework was built to diagnose cytomegalovirus status from the catalog of TCR beta chain sequences. A later analysis assigned V and J genes by comparing TCR nucleotide sequences with IMGT/GENE-DB human TR gene sequences. Using the TCRdist pipeline, a later analysis assigned CDR3 sequences along with most-parsimonious VDJ recombination scenarios. A later analysis defined each TCR beta chain by its CDR3 amino acid sequence plus V-gene family, and excluded reads lacking a unique V-gene family. As a way to deal with suspected cross-contamination and a sequencing artifact, a later analysis dropped 450 to 700 nucleotide sequences that were highly shared and had low generation probability. In a later analysis, a clonal expansion index was calculated for each public chain from normalized within-repertoire ranks of inferred template counts. In a later analysis, generation probabilities were computed using a VDJ recombination model fitted to out-of-frame rearrangements, and the results were checked against IGoR. In a later analysis, TCR-TCR, TCR-HLA and TCR-CMV co-occurrence was scored with hypergeometric tests, and a repertoire-size bias correction was applied to TCR pairs. A later analysis estimated false discovery rates by permuting HLA or CMV assignments 20 times. In a later analysis, co-occurring TCRs were grouped using DBSCAN, with TCRdist sequence similarity added in when clustering inside HLA-allele-positive subsets. Co-occurrence clustering excluded repertoires with fewer than 30,000 or more than 120,000 public chains, plus five with anomalous nucleotide sharing. What TCRdb holds here is the immuneACCESS table cut down to in-frame rearrangements. Part of the clones is not present; checked against another copy, under half of the missing clones reflect an unresolved V gene, and the others are unexplained. For V, J and clone size, that table is used; D and trimming come from the DNA. Per the sample table, the count is approximately 150,000 clones. 0.96% of the sample lies in the top ten.

From the germline V gene, CDR1 is SGHRS and CDR2 is YFSETQ. Its CDR3 holds 16 amino acids, cysteine through phenylalanine. The sequence is cut down to CDR3 DNA, 48 bases in frame from base 1. Here V drops 0 bases and J drops 2 bases, and the junction holds 5 bases not matched to any gene. The cohort consisted of 600 or so healthy bone marrow donors. All cohort members were sampled while nominally healthy, although unrecorded immune exposures were likely present. The donor tested CMV seronegative, placing the donor among the 350 or so seronegative members of the cohort. Each donor provided a peripheral blood sample, and peripheral blood mononuclear cells were used for TCR beta sequencing. Genomic DNA extraction from the blood cell samples was performed with the Qiagen DNeasy Blood Extraction Kit. For this clone: Its antigen has not been determined.

Sequenced: PBMCs. The clonotype was recovered from a male donor in good health and CMV-seronegative. The chain employs TRBV5-1 and TRBJ2-7; a stretch of 10 junction bases matches TRBD2. The CDR3 reads CASSLVPSGRAYEQYF. In nucleotides, the sequence is TGCGCCAGCAGCTTGGTTCCTAGCGGGAGAGCCTACGAGCAGTACTTC.